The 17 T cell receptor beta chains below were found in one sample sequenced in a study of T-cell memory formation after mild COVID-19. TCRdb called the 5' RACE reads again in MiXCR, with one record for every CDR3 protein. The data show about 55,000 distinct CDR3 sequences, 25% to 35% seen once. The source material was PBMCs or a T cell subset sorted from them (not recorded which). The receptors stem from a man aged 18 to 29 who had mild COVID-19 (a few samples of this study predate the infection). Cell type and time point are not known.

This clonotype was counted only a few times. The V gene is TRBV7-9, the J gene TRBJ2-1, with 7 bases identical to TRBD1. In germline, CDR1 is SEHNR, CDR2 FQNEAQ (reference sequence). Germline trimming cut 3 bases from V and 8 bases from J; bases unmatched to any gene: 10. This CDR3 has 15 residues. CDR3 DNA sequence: TGTGCCAGCAGCTTGTGGGCCAGGGGGACCGATGAGCAGTTCTTC. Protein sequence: CASSLWARGTDEQFF.

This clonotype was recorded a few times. This CDR3 reads CASSEALEGQGYEQYV. The CDR3 DNA reads as TGTGCCAGCAGTGAAGCGCTCGAGGGACAGGGCTACGAGCAGTACGTC. The V and J genes are TRBV2 and TRBJ2-7, with 9 bases aligning to TRBD1. Trimming took 0 bases from V and 3 from J; bases not matched to a gene: 6. The CDR3 sequence is 16 residues long. From germline, CDR1 is SNHLY and CDR2 FYNNEI.

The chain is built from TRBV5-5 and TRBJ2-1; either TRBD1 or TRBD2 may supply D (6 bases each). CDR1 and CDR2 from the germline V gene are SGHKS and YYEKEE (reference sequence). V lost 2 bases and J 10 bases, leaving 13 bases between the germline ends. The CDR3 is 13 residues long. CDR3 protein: CASSFRGPREQFF. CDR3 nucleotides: TGTGCCAGCAGCTTCCGGGGGCCCAGGGAGCAGTTCTTC.

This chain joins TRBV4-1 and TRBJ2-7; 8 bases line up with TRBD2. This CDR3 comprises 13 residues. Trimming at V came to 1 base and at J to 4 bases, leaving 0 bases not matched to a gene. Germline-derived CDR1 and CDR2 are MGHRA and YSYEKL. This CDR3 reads CASSQGLAYEQYF. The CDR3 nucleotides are TGCGCCAGCAGCCAAGGACTAGCGTACGAGCAGTACTTC.

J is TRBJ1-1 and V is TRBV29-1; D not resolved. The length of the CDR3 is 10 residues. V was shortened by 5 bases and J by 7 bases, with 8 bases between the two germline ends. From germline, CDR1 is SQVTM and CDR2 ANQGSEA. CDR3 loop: CSVLGIEAFF. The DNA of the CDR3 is TGCAGCGTTTTGGGGATTGAAGCTTTCTTT.

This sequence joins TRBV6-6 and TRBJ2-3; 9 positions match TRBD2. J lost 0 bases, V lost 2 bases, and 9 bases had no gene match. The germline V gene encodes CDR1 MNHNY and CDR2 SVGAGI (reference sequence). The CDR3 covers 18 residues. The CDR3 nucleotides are TGTGCCAGCAGTTACAGTAGGGCTAGCGGGATCAGCACAGATACGCAGTATTTT. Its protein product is CASSYSRASGISTDTQYF.

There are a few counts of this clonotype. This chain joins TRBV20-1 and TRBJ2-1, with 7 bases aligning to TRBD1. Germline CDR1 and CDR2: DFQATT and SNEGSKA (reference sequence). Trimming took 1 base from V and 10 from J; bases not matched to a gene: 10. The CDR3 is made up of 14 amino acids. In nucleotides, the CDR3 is TGCAGTGCTAGAGCACAGGGGACCAAGTGGGAGCAGTTCTTC. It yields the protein CSARAQGTKWEQFF.

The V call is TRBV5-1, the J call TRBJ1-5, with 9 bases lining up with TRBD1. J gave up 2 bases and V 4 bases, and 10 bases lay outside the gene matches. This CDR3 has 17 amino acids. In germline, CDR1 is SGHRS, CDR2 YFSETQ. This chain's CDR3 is CASSPGQGLSGNQPQHF. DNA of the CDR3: TGCGCCAGCAGCCCGGGACAGGGTCTCTCCGGCAATCAGCCCCAGCATTTT.

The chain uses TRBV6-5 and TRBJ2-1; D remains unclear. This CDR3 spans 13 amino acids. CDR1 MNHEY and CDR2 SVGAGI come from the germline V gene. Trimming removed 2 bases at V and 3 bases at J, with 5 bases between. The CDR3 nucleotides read TGTGCCAGCAGTTACAGGGTCTACAATGAGCAGTTCTTC. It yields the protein CASSYRVYNEQFF.

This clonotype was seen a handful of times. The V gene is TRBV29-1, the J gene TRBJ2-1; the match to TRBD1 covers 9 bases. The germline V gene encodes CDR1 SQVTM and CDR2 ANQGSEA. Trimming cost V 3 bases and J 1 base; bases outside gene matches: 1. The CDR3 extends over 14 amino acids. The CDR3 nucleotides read TGCAGCGTTGAGGACAGGGGTTCCTACAATGAGCAGTTCTTC. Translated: CSVEDRGSYNEQFF.

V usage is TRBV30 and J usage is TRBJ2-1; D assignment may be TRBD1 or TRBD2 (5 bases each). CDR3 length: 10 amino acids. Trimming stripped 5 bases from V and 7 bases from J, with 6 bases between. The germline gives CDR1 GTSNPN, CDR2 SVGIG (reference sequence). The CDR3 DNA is TGTGCCTGGGGGGGTAATGAGCAGTTCTTC. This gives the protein CAWGGNEQFF.

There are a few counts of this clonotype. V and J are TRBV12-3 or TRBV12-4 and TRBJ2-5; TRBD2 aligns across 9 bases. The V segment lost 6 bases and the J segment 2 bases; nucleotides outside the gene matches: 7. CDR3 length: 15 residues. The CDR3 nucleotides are TGTGCCAGCAGCCCTAGCGGGGCAGAACAAGAGACCCAGTACTTC. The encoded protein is CASSPSGAEQETQYF.

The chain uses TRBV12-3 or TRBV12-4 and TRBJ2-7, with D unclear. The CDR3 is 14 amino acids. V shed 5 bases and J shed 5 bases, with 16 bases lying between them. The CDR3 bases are TGTGCCAGCAGTATGACGCCCGGAGACCACGAGCAGTACTTC. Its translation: CASSMTPGDHEQYF.

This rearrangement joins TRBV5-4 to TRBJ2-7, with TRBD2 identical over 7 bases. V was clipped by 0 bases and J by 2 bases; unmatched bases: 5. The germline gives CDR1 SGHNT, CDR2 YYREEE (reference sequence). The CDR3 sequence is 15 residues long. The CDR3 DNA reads TGTGCCAGCAGCTTGGACGGGGGGATTGCCTACGAGCAGTACGTC. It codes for CASSLDGGIAYEQYV.

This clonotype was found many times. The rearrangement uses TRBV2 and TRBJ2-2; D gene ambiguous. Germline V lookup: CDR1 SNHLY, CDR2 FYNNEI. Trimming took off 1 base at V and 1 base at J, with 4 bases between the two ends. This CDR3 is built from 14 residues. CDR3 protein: CASSEGKNTGELFF. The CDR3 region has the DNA TGTGCCAGCAGTGAAGGCAAGAACACCGGGGAGCTGTTTTTT.

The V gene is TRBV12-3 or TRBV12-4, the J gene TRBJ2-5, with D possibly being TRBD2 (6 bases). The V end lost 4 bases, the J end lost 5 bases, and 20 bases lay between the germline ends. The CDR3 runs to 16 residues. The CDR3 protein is CASSSIPPPRGETQYF. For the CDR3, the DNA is TGTGCCAGCAGTTCCATCCCCCCGCCCCGGGGGGAGACCCAGTACTTC.

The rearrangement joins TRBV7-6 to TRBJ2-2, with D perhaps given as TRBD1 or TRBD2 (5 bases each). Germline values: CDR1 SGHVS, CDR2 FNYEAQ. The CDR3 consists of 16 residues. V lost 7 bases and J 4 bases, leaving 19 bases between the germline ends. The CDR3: CASKDPWGSGTGELFF. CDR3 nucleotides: TGTGCCAGCAAGGATCCCTGGGGGTCGGGCACCGGGGAGCTGTTTTTT.